One sample yielded the 24 T cell receptor beta chains listed below, sequenced in a study of blood T cell repertoires in COVID-19. Using immunoSEQ multiplex PCR, the repertoire was profiled, and TCRdb retains in-frame clones only, with some absent. The sample contains approximately 210,000 clones, roughly 79% of which appear only once. Sample: PBMCs or T cells enriched from blood (not recorded which). The receptors were gathered from a man aged 40-49 years who had recovered from COVID-19.

This clone was picked up a small number of times. This sequence joins TRBV28 and TRBJ1-2; no firm D call. Between the trimmed V and J ends, which lost 6 bases and 9 bases, there was a span of 26 bases. The CDR3 sequence is 16 residues long. CDR1 is MDHEN and CDR2 is SYDVKM in the germline V gene. This chain's CDR3 is CASSQTTPGSAPRYTF. The CDR3 DNA reads TGTGCCAGCAGCCAAACGACACCGGGGTCGGCTCCGCGCTACACCTTC.

This clone has only a few counts. Different DNA sequences within this sample yield the same CDR3. This chain's CDR3 is CSASGRGQETQYF. The CDR3 coding sequence is TGCAGTGCTAGTGGGCGCGGTCAAGAGACCCAGTACTTC. The chain employs TRBV20-1 and TRBJ2-5; D is uncertain. Trimming removed 3 bases from V and 2 bases from J, with 10 bases in between. Germline values: CDR1 DFQATT, CDR2 SNEGSKA (reference sequence). CDR3 length equals 13 residues.

The chain couples TRBV9 to TRBJ1-1; D is unclear. Germline CDR1 and CDR2: SGDLS and YYNGEE. The CDR3 covers 13 residues. V dropped 6 bases and J dropped 6 bases, with 15 bases sitting between them. CDR3 nucleotide sequence: TGTGCCAGCAACTCGGAGGGAGAGGCTGAAGCTTTCTTT. Protein sequence: CASNSEGEAEAFF.

The chain carries TRBV9 and TRBJ2-7; 9 bases match TRBD2. Germline V gene data show CDR1 as SGDLS and CDR2 as YYNGEE. This CDR3 has 15 residues. Trimming removed 1 base from V and 2 bases from J; junction bases left unmatched: 4. The CDR3 region is CASSVRASGTYEQYF. In DNA, the CDR3 is TGTGCCAGCAGCGTACGGGCTAGCGGGACCTACGAGCAGTACTTC.

The CDR3 nucleotides are TGTGCCATCACGGTGGGAGGTACCTACAATGAGCAGTTCTTC. Protein product: CAITVGGTYNEQFF. The gene calls are TRBV10-3 and TRBJ2-1; the D gene is possibly TRBD2 (6 bases). This CDR3 region has 14 residues. Germline values: CDR1 ENHRY, CDR2 SYGVKD. V lost 7 bases and J 2 bases, leaving 12 bases between the germline ends.

V usage is TRBV27 and J usage is TRBJ2-1, with 7 bases lining up with TRBD2. CDR3 length: 14 residues. Germline lookup yields CDR1 MNHEY and CDR2 SMNVEV (reference sequence). V lost 2 bases and J lost 10; bases outside the gene matches: 8. The CDR3 sequence is CASSLGLGNEEQFF. Written as DNA, the CDR3 is TGTGCCAGCAGTTTAGGACTAGGGAATGAAGAGCAGTTCTTC.

The CDR3 is CASGGGGPQNIQYF. CDR3 nucleotides: TGCGCCAGCGGGGGGGGAGGGCCACAAAACATTCAGTACTTC. The genes are TRBV10-2 and TRBJ2-4; 7 bases agree with TRBD2. The V and J ends lost 8 bases and 5 bases, in that order; junction bases with no gene match: 9. The CDR3 loop spans 14 amino acids. Germline assignment: CDR1 WSHSY and CDR2 SAAADI.

This clone was found many times. The chain has TRBV6-5 and TRBJ2-7, with 8 nucleotides matching TRBD2. The ends lost 8 bases at V and 6 bases at J; junction bases unmatched: 12. The length of the CDR3 is 14 residues. Germline lookup yields CDR1 MNHEY and CDR2 SVGAGI. The CDR3 protein is CASRGGLAHREQYF. The CDR3 bases are TGTGCCAGCCGAGGTGGACTAGCTCATCGCGAGCAGTACTTC.

The chain links TRBV28 to TRBJ2-5; 8 positions agree with TRBD2. CDR3 length equals 18 residues. Germline trimming cut 4 bases from V and 3 bases from J; bases unmatched to any gene: 16. Germline CDR1 reads MDHEN; CDR2 reads SYDVKM. The CDR3 DNA sequence: TGTGCCAGCAGTTCCAGCCCGGGACTAGGGACGTTAGAAGAGACCCAGTACTTC. This gives the protein CASSSSPGLGTLEETQYF.

The chain employs TRBV28 and TRBJ1-1; D is uncertain. V was shortened by 4 bases and J by 10 bases, with 16 bases between the two germline ends. Germline V gene data show CDR1 as MDHEN and CDR2 as SYDVKM. The CDR3 covers 13 residues. CDR3 protein: CASSYRVPRRAFF. CDR3 in DNA: TGTGCCAGCAGTTACCGGGTCCCCCGACGAGCTTTCTTT.

The CDR3 is CAISEPTSDEQYF. The CDR3 DNA reads TGTGCCATCAGTGAGCCCACTAGCGACGAGCAGTACTTC. The chain joins TRBV10-3 to TRBJ2-7; the match to TRBD2 covers 7 bases. Germline V gene data show CDR1 as ENHRY and CDR2 as SYGVKD. CDR3 length: 13 amino acids. The junction had 3 bases not matched to a gene; V was cut back by 2 bases and J by 5 bases.

The chain uses TRBV2 and TRBJ2-1; tentative D call: TRBD2 (5 bases). V dropped 7 bases and J dropped 5 bases, with 18 bases sitting between them. The CDR3 spans 15 residues. Germline V lookup: CDR1 SNHLY, CDR2 FYNNEI. CDR3 nucleotides: TGTGCCAGCACCAGAAGAGGTCTAGCTGACAATGAGCAGTTCTTC. It encodes CASTRRGLADNEQFF.

The chain carries TRBV5-1 and TRBJ1-1; 8 positions match TRBD1. The CDR3 length is 15 residues. Germline loops: CDR1 SGHRS, CDR2 YFSETQ. Trimming at V came to 5 bases and at J to 7 bases, leaving 13 bases not matched to a gene. CDR3 loop: CASSPEAGGAGEAFF. Written as DNA, the CDR3 is TGCGCCAGCAGTCCCGAGGCAGGGGGCGCTGGTGAAGCTTTCTTT.

The chain joins TRBV5-4 to TRBJ2-7; TRBD1 agrees at 12 bases. Trimming removed 3 bases from V and 6 bases from J; junction bases left unmatched: 4. This CDR3 region has 14 residues. The germline CDR1 and CDR2 sequences are SGHNT and YYREEE (reference sequence). For the CDR3, the DNA is TGTGCCAGCAGCTGGTGGGACAGGGGGCGCGAGCAGTACTTC. It encodes CASSWWDRGREQYF.

This chain links TRBV6-4 with TRBJ2-3, with D perhaps matching TRBD2 (6 bases). Trimming shortened V by 8 bases and J by 5 bases, and 14 bases separated the two germline ends. There are 13 residues in the CDR3. Germline V gives CDR1 MRHNA, CDR2 SNTAGT. The CDR3 reads CASSSGWGDTQYF. In nucleotides, the CDR3 is TGTGCCAGCTCAAGCGGGTGGGGAGATACGCAGTATTTT.

The genes are TRBV27 and TRBJ2-2; 8 bases line up with TRBD1. From germline, CDR1 is MNHEY and CDR2 SMNVEV (reference sequence). The trim removed 7 bases at V and 3 bases at J, leaving 13 bases unmatched. This CDR3 contains 17 residues. The CDR3 nucleotides are TGTGCCAGCACCTACCGGTTGAGACAGGGGCACACCGGGGAGCTGTTTTTT. Amino acid sequence: CASTYRLRQGHTGELFF.

The chain has TRBV28 and TRBJ2-7; TRBD1 matches 9 bases. V lost 4 bases, J lost 12 bases, and 19 bases stayed unmatched. The CDR3 runs to 16 residues. The germline V gene has CDR1 MDHEN and CDR2 SYDVKM. As DNA, the CDR3 is TGTGCCAGCAGTTCCTCGAACACACGGGACAGGGATTGGGGGTACTTC. Its translation is CASSSSNTRDRDWGYF.

J is TRBJ2-1 and V is TRBV11-3; the D is unclear. CDR3 length equals 15 residues. Trimming left V 1 base short and J 5 bases short, with 12 bases between. The germline V gene encodes CDR1 SGHNT and CDR2 YENEEA. CDR3 nucleotides: TGTGCCAGCAGCTTAGTAGGTGGTAGCCACAATGAGCAGTTCTTC. This encodes CASSLVGGSHNEQFF.

This sequence joins TRBV9 and TRBJ1-1, with a possible D match to TRBD1 (5 bases). With 3 bases removed from V and 3 bases from J, the gap between germline ends came to 12 bases. The CDR3 consists of 14 residues. In germline, CDR1 is SGDLS, CDR2 YYNGEE. The CDR3 loop reads CASSDRRGDTEAFF. CDR3 nucleotides: TGTGCCAGCAGCGATCGTAGGGGTGACACTGAAGCTTTCTTT.

The chain combines TRBV2 with TRBJ2-3; the D is unclear. The length of the CDR3 is 13 residues. Trimming left V 4 bases short and J 4 bases short, with 9 bases between. Germline CDR1 SNHLY, CDR2 FYNNEI. CDR3 sequence (DNA): TGTGCCAGCAGTGTTGCAGAGGCAGATACGCAGTATTTT. This translates into CASSVAEADTQYF. Using reference TRBV2 and TRBJ2-3 for the parts outside the CDR3, the full variable domain is EPEVTQTPSHQVTQMGQEVILRCVPISNHLYFYWYRQILGQKVEFLVSFYNNEISEKSEIFDDQFSVERPDGSNFTLKIRSTKLEDSAMYFCASSVAEADTQYFGPGTRLTVL.

This chain links TRBV4-1 with TRBJ1-4; TRBD1 is a possible D gene (5 bases). V lost 3 bases, J lost 7 bases, and 12 bases lay in between. Per germline, CDR1 MGHRA and CDR2 YSYEKL. The CDR3 totals 14 residues. CDR3 DNA sequence: TGCGCCAGCAGCCACGGGGGGTGGAGTGAAAAACTGTTTTTT. It translates to CASSHGGWSEKLFF.

This rearrangement joins TRBV10-3 to TRBJ1-1; a possible D gene is TRBD1 (6 bases). The V end lost 3 bases, the J end lost 5 bases, and 13 bases lay between the germline ends. This CDR3 has 14 residues. Germline CDR1 reads ENHRY; CDR2 reads SYGVKD. CDR3 sequence reads: CAISEHRVMTEAFF. CDR3 nucleotides: TGTGCCATCAGTGAACACAGGGTAATGACTGAAGCTTTCTTT.

This clone was observed many times. V and J are TRBV24-1 and TRBJ2-6; maybe TRBD1 (5 bases). The germline gives CDR1 KGHDR, CDR2 SFDVKD. The CDR3 consists of 12 residues. The V end lost 8 bases, the J end lost 10 bases, and 11 bases lay between the germline ends. CDR3 amino acids: CATMGRDNVLTF. DNA for the CDR3: TGTGCCACCATGGGCAGGGATAACGTCCTGACTTTC.

This chain links TRBV30 with TRBJ1-3; no clear D. The V end was cut by 4 bases, the J end by 4 bases, with 8 bases between. Germline CDR1 and CDR2: GTSNPN and SVGIG (reference sequence). This CDR3 contains 12 residues. The CDR3 DNA follows: TGTGCCTGGACCGCGTCCGGAAACACCATATATTTT. Protein sequence: CAWTASGNTIYF.